This entry is about one T cell receptor beta chain. Its antigen is as yet unknown. This entry belongs to a study of T cells after yellow fever vaccination. Germline V gene sequence: CDR1 SGHRS, CDR2 YFSETQ. Trimming removed 5 bases at V and 0 bases at J, with 11 bases between. The CDR3 contains 14 residues. The study made its TCR cDNA through 5'RACE template switching. That step introduced a universal primer site along with UMIs. MiXCR was run by TCRdb on the 5' RACE reads, yielding one entry per CDR3 protein. The sample has about 230,000 distinct CDR3 sequences; roughly 6.3% are singletons. Study-level findings and limits: FACS-sorted repertoires could contain abundant clonotypes contaminating from the bulk population. The appearance of a small share of clonotypes in both CD4 and CD8 compartments was observed.

This receptor was obtained from a young man who received the YFV17D yellow fever vaccine. The chain uses TRBV5-1 and TRBJ2-5, with no clear D. The sample in question was CD4+ T cells sorted from PBMCs, obtained on the day of the yellow fever booster vaccination. The CDR3 DNA is TGCGCCAGCAGTACGAACACGTACCAAGAGACCCAGTACTTC. It specifies CASSTNTYQETQYF.